The 19 T cell receptor beta chains below all came from one sample that was sequenced in a study of cytomegalovirus exposure and HLA in healthy donors. 60 Vbeta and 13 Jbeta primers were used in PCR. Here immunoSEQ multiplex PCR was the method, and the copy in TCRdb shows in-frame clones only, minus some. This sample has 130,000 or so clones, with under 75% found just once. Sequenced: PBMCs. The source of these receptors is a woman aged 40-49 years in good health and CMV-seronegative.

This clone has just a few counts. The rearrangement joins TRBV6-1 to TRBJ1-6; no clear D gene. Deletions cut 4 bases from V and 0 bases from J, with 7 bases between. Germline assignment: CDR1 MNHNS and CDR2 SASEGT. There are 15 residues in the CDR3. In DNA form, the CDR3 reads TGTGCCAGCAGTGCTCTAAGCTCCTATAATTCACCCCTCCACTTT. Its protein product is CASSALSSYNSPLHF.

The chain combines TRBV6-6 with TRBJ1-5; D is unresolved. Trimming removed 2 bases from V and 5 bases from J, with 7 bases in between. Germline loops: CDR1 MNHNY, CDR2 SVGAGI (reference sequence). This CDR3 is built from 13 residues. Written as DNA, the CDR3 is TGTGCCAGCAGTTACGAGGCAGATCAGCCCCAGCATTTT. This gives the protein CASSYEADQPQHF.

The chain recombines TRBV28 with TRBJ1-4, with a possible D match to TRBD1 (6 bases). The V and J ends lost 6 bases and 8 bases respectively, with 19 bases between them. This CDR3 region has 15 residues. Germline V gene sequence: CDR1 MDHEN, CDR2 SYDVKM. Here the CDR3 DNA reads TGTGCCAGCAGCCGCCTCAGGGGAAAGGGAGAAAAACTGTTTTTT. Encoded protein: CASSRLRGKGEKLFF.

The V and J genes are TRBV2 and TRBJ1-5; tentatively, D is TRBD1 (5 bases). Looked up from germline, CDR1 is SNHLY and CDR2 is FYNNEI. Deletions cut 5 bases from V and 4 bases from J, with 15 bases between. The CDR3 is made up of 15 amino acids. The CDR3: CASSTARGGNQPQHF. The CDR3 DNA reads TGTGCCAGCAGTACGGCGCGGGGGGGAAATCAGCCCCAGCATTTT.

The chain is built from TRBV2 and TRBJ2-5; 8 nucleotides match TRBD1. The J call is in doubt because the DNA end fits TRBJ2-7 better. This CDR3 spans 14 amino acids. Germline V CDR1 and CDR2: SNHLY, FYNNEI. The CDR3, as DNA: TGTGCCAGCAGTGAAGCAGGGACAGGAGGCGAGCAGTACTTC. This translates into CASSEAGTGGEQYF.

This clone was recorded a few times. Other DNA sequences in the same sample also yield this CDR3. The chain joins TRBV5-1 to TRBJ2-5; 9 positions match TRBD1. The V segment lost 2 bases and the J segment 4 bases; nucleotides outside the gene matches: 3. Germline V gene data show CDR1 as SGHRS and CDR2 as YFSETQ. This CDR3 contains 14 residues. The CDR3 DNA reads as TGCGCCAGCAGCTTAGGACAGGGGTTAGAGACCCAGTACTTC. It translates to CASSLGQGLETQYF.

The V and J genes are TRBV27 and TRBJ2-2; 9 bases match TRBD1. CDR1 is MNHEY and CDR2 is SMNVEV in the germline V gene (reference sequence). CDR3 length equals 15 residues. J lost 5 bases, V lost 5 bases, and 6 bases had no gene match. The CDR3 DNA reads TGTGCCAGCAGTCTACAGGGGGCAGGTACCGGGGAGCTGTTTTTT. This gives the protein CASSLQGAGTGELFF.

This clone occurred a few times. This chain uses TRBV7-9 with TRBJ2-1; 11 bases agree with TRBD2. CDR1 is SEHNR, CDR2 FQNEAQ, per germline (reference sequence). The CDR3 is 18 amino acids. Trimming took 6 bases from V and 10 from J; bases not matched to a gene: 20. CDR3 coding DNA: TGTGCCAGCAGTCACTCGGACTGGGGACTAGCGGCCGAACCCGAGCAGTTCTTC. Residues: CASSHSDWGLAAEPEQFF.

The CDR3 DNA reads as TGTGCCAGCAGCGCGATACAGCCGCGGCAGTACTTC. It translates to CASSAIQPRQYF. The chain recombines TRBV2 with TRBJ2-7; D is unclear. Germline V gene lookup returns CDR1 SNHLY and CDR2 FYNNEI. V shed 6 bases and J shed 9 bases, with 15 bases lying between them. This CDR3 spans 12 amino acids.

This sequence joins TRBV7-8 and TRBJ1-1, with 9 positions matching TRBD1. CDR1 is SGHVS and CDR2 is FQNEAQ in the germline V gene. Losses at the gene ends were 5 bases for V and 4 bases for J; bases not matched to a gene: 5. This CDR3 has 14 residues. The CDR3 coding sequence is TGTGCCAGCAGCCCCGGGACAGGGAGCACTGAAGCTTTCTTT. Protein product: CASSPGTGSTEAFF.

Here the CDR3 DNA reads TGTGCCAGCCATGTTTCGGTTTCCCCGAACACTGAAGCTTTCTTT. This translates into CASHVSVSPNTEAFF. The chain recombines TRBV18 with TRBJ1-1, with D unclear. This CDR3 comprises 15 residues. Per germline, CDR1 KGHSH and CDR2 LQKENI. Trimming removed 8 bases at V and 1 base at J, with 17 bases between.

The V and J genes are TRBV2 and TRBJ1-2; D is possibly TRBD1 (5 bases). This CDR3 comprises 13 residues. V was cut by 1 base and J by 9 bases, with 12 bases left in between. From germline, CDR1 is SNHLY and CDR2 FYNNEI. The CDR3 protein is CASSEEGRDRYTF. In DNA, the CDR3 is TGTGCCAGCAGTGAAGAAGGCAGGGATCGCTACACCTTC.

The chain joins TRBV18 to TRBJ2-1; possibly TRBD2 for D (5 bases). Germline assignment: CDR1 KGHSH and CDR2 LQKENI. The CDR3 has 15 amino acids. The germline V and J ends were trimmed by 1 base and 4 bases, with 11 bases remaining between them. The CDR3 protein is CASSPLKDLYNEQFF. The CDR3 coding sequence is TGTGCCAGCTCACCACTAAAGGACTTGTACAATGAGCAGTTCTTC.

This clone was counted a single time. This chain connects TRBV6-6 to TRBJ1-2; weak D call: TRBD1 (6 bases). CDR1 and CDR2 (germline): MNHNY, SVGAGI (reference sequence). The CDR3 extends over 13 amino acids. The ends were cut back, 5 bases at V and 11 bases at J, with 18 bases in the middle. CDR3 DNA sequence: TGTGCCAGCAGTCGCCCCGTACAGGGCTTTTACACCTTC. Translated, it gives CASSRPVQGFYTF.

In its sample, this clone was seen once. The genes are TRBV7-2 and TRBJ1-1, with unresolved D. This CDR3 comprises 12 residues. V was cut by 6 bases and J by 5 bases, with 10 bases left in between. CDR1 and CDR2 (germline): SGHTA, FQGNSA. CDR3: CASSTQQTEAFF. The CDR3 DNA reads TGTGCCAGCAGTACGCAACAGACTGAAGCTTTCTTT.

This clone was observed a few times. The chain carries TRBV1 and TRBJ2-7; the table's D call of TRBD1 was not tested on the DNA. TRBV1 is a listed pseudogene. This CDR3 has 12 amino acids. The CDR3 reads CTRDRAAGWQYF. CDR3 in DNA: TGCACCAGGGACAGGGCGGCAGGATGGCAGTACTTC.

V is TRBV4-1 and J is TRBJ1-1, with 9 bases lining up with TRBD1. The CDR3 is made up of 14 amino acids. Per germline, CDR1 MGHRA and CDR2 YSYEKL. V was clipped by 6 bases and J by 5 bases; unmatched bases: 7. The CDR3 DNA reads TGCGCCAGCAGTCGTGGACAGGGGAATACTGAAGCTTTCTTT. Its translation is CASSRGQGNTEAFF.

This clone appeared many times. The chain is built from TRBV5-1 and TRBJ1-5; 7 bases map to TRBD1. There are 15 residues in the CDR3. The junction had 9 bases not matched to a gene; V was cut back by 4 bases and J by 5 bases. In germline, CDR1 is SGHRS, CDR2 YFSETQ. CDR3 coding DNA: TGCGCCAGCAGCCGATCCGGGACAGTCGATCAGCCCCAGCATTTT. Translation gives CASSRSGTVDQPQHF. Using reference TRBV5-1 and TRBJ1-5 for the parts outside the CDR3, the full variable domain is KAGVTQTPRYLIKTRGQQVTLSCSPISGHRSVSWYQQTPGQGLQFLFEYFSETQRNKGNFPGRFSGRQFSNSRSEMNVSTLELGDSALYLCASSRSGTVDQPQHFGDGTRLSIL.

This chain connects TRBV7-2 to TRBJ2-3, with 7 nucleotides matching TRBD2. In germline, CDR1 is SGHTA, CDR2 FQGNSA. The CDR3 runs 17 residues. The V segment lost 3 bases and the J segment 3 bases; nucleotides outside the gene matches: 12. The CDR3 spells CASSLGGTGLETDTQYF. The CDR3 region has the DNA TGTGCCAGCAGCTTGGGGGGGACGGGGTTGGAAACAGATACGCAGTATTTT.